The 18 T cell receptor beta chains below were found in one sample sequenced in a study of blood T cells in healthy people across ages. Next came a second PCR, run for about 6 to 12 cycles, which used a sample-barcoded 5' primer along with a J-beta primer mix. TCRdb re-analysed the 5' RACE reads in MiXCR, keeping a single row per CDR3 protein. The sample consists of about 650,000 distinct CDR3 sequences, 45% to 60% of them appearing once. What was sequenced was blood. These receptors were collected from a woman over 75 in good health.

This clonotype occurred many times. The gene calls are TRBV20-1 and TRBJ2-3, with 11 positions matching TRBD2. Germline trimming cut 1 base from V and 4 bases from J; bases unmatched to any gene: 1. Germline lookup yields CDR1 DFQATT and CDR2 SNEGSKA (reference sequence). The CDR3 totals 14 residues. CDR3 sequence reads: CSARGSGGADTQYF. CDR3 in DNA: TGCAGTGCTAGAGGTAGCGGGGGGGCAGATACGCAGTATTTT.

The rearrangement joins TRBV10-3 to TRBJ2-1; D not certain. V lost 10 bases and J 4 bases, leaving 17 bases between the germline ends. CDR3 size: 14 residues. CDR1 is ENHRY, CDR2 SYGVKD, per germline. The CDR3 DNA sequence: TGTGCCACCGCGGCCCGAGAAGCATACAATGAGCAGTTCTTC. Protein sequence: CATAAREAYNEQFF.

This clonotype was observed a single time. The chain links TRBV28 to TRBJ1-2; D not resolved. Trimming stripped 3 bases from V and 6 bases from J, with 11 bases between. Germline V lookup: CDR1 MDHEN, CDR2 SYDVKM. This CDR3 is built from 13 residues. CDR3 loop: CASSFSPSDGYTF. In nucleotides, the CDR3 is TGTGCCAGCAGTTTTTCCCCCTCTGATGGCTACACCTTC.

This sequence joins TRBV28 and TRBJ1-2; 7 positions agree with TRBD1. Germline V gene lookup returns CDR1 MDHEN and CDR2 SYDVKM. This CDR3 comprises 17 residues. V was clipped by 9 bases and J by 4 bases; unmatched bases: 20. CDR3: CASYYVGQEAAIYGYTF. CDR3 coding DNA: TGTGCCAGTTACTATGTCGGACAGGAGGCGGCTATCTATGGCTACACCTTC.

This clonotype turned up a few times. The V call is TRBV12-3 or TRBV12-4, the J call TRBJ1-3; possibly TRBD1 for D (5 bases). V was trimmed by 1 base and J by 0 bases, leaving 10 bases between them. This CDR3 has 16 amino acids. CDR3 nucleotides: TGTGCCAGCAGTTTAGGGGGGTTAATCTCTGGAAACACCATATATTTT. Amino acid sequence: CASSLGGLISGNTIYF.

About this clonotype: A much larger clone lies one base from this, so it may be a read error. V is TRBV7-9 and J is TRBJ1-4, with a weak D call TRBD1 (5 bases). CDR1 is SEHNR, CDR2 FQNEAQ, per germline (reference sequence). The CDR3 consists of 16 residues. Trimming stripped 1 base from V and 0 bases from J, with 9 bases between. DNA of the CDR3: TGTGCCAGCAGCTTAGAATGGGGACCAACTAATGAAAAACTGTTTTTT. This encodes CASSLEWGPTNEKLFF.

The chain links TRBV25-1 to TRBJ2-1; no reliable D call. CDR3 length equals 11 residues. The V end was cut by 6 bases, the J end by 8 bases, with 8 bases between. Looked up from germline, CDR1 is MGHDK and CDR2 is SYGVNS. The DNA of the CDR3 is TGTGCCAGCAGGTATGGGGATGAGCAGTTCTTC. Translation: CASRYGDEQFF.

At least ten counts were recorded for this clonotype. The chain has TRBV10-3 and TRBJ2-4; D unresolved. Germline values: CDR1 ENHRY, CDR2 SYGVKD. V lost 6 bases to trimming and J lost 8 bases, with 17 bases between them. The CDR3 consists of 14 residues. The CDR3 coding sequence is TGTGCCATCAGCGGAGACTCAACGACGGACATTCAGTACTTC. Residues: CAISGDSTTDIQYF.

This clonotype was seen ten or more times. This rearrangement joins TRBV7-9 to TRBJ2-3; D gene ambiguous. In germline, CDR1 is SEHNR, CDR2 FQNEAQ (reference sequence). CDR3 length equals 16 residues. Trimming took off 5 bases at V and 0 bases at J, with 15 bases between the two ends. CDR3 sequence: CASSISMGWSTDTQYF. CDR3 bases: TGTGCCAGCAGCATTAGCATGGGCTGGAGCACAGATACGCAGTATTTT.

The chain links TRBV6-2 or TRBV6-3 to TRBJ2-4; 14 nucleotides match TRBD2. The V gene end was trimmed by 6 bases and the J gene end by 13 bases; junction bases not matched to a gene: 11. Germline CDR1 and CDR2: MNHEY and SVGEGT. There are 15 residues in the CDR3. CDR3 sequence: CASRMPGLAGVEQYF. Here the CDR3 DNA reads TGTGCCAGCAGAATGCCGGGACTAGCGGGAGTTGAGCAGTACTTC.

This sequence joins TRBV20-1 and TRBJ1-1; TRBD1 might be the D (5 bases). V lost 8 bases and J lost 5, with 12 bases in between. From germline, CDR1 is DFQATT and CDR2 SNEGSKA (reference sequence). CDR3 size: 11 residues. CDR3 sequence: CSPRGGTEAFF. CDR3 in DNA: TGCAGTCCTCGGGGGGGGACTGAAGCTTTCTTT.

The chain uses TRBV28 and TRBJ2-7; no clear D gene. Germline V CDR1 and CDR2: MDHEN, SYDVKM. The V and J ends lost 6 bases and 6 bases respectively, with 21 bases between them. The CDR3 is 15 residues long. The CDR3 nucleotides are TGTGCCAGCAGAGAAAGTATCGGGCCTAAGGGCGAGCAGTACTTC. Amino acid sequence: CASRESIGPKGEQYF.

Many counts were recorded for this clonotype. This sequence joins TRBV15 and TRBJ2-1, with TRBD2 matching over 7 bases. J gave up 6 bases and V 5 bases, and 10 bases lay outside the gene matches. The CDR3 covers 15 residues. CDR1 LNHNV and CDR2 YYDKDF come from the germline V gene (reference sequence). CDR3 loop: CATSVAGTTFNEQFF. The CDR3 nucleotides are TGTGCCACCAGCGTTGCCGGGACTACCTTCAATGAGCAGTTCTTC.

The chain recombines TRBV3-1 with TRBJ1-5; 8 nucleotides match TRBD1. The CDR3 contains 16 residues. V dropped 1 base and J dropped 7; count of bases not matched to a gene: 9. CDR1 and CDR2 (germline): LGHDT, YNNKEL (reference sequence). The CDR3 reads CASSQGTGSKNQPQHF. DNA for the CDR3: TGTGCCAGCAGCCAAGGGACAGGGTCTAAGAACCAGCCCCAGCATTTT.

The chain recombines TRBV20-1 with TRBJ1-4; unclear D gene. Trimming removed 3 bases at V and 8 bases at J, with 7 bases between. This CDR3 region has 11 residues. Germline V gives CDR1 DFQATT, CDR2 SNEGSKA (reference sequence). The CDR3 DNA reads TGCAGTGCTAGTTCGGGGGAAAAACTGTTTTTT. Its protein product is CSASSGEKLFF.

At least ten counts were recorded for this clonotype. The rearrangement links TRBV9 to TRBJ2-7; 7 nucleotides align to TRBD2. The CDR3 is made up of 14 amino acids. V lost 3 bases and J lost 2; bases outside the gene matches: 5. Germline CDR1 reads SGDLS; CDR2 reads YYNGEE. The DNA for the CDR3 is TGTGCCAGCAGCGCCCGGGAGGTCCCCTACGAGCAGTACTTC. It yields the protein CASSAREVPYEQYF. The entire variable domain, with the rest obtained from reference TRBV9 and TRBJ2-7, is as follows: DSGVTQTPKHLITATGQRVTLRCSPRSGDLSVYWYQQSLDQGLQFLIQYYNGEERAKGNILERFSAQQFPDLHSELNLSSLELGDSALYFCASSAREVPYEQYFGPGTRLTVT.

This clonotype was seen only once. The CDR3: CSAASPSGRALDTQYF. The CDR3 DNA follows: TGCAGTGCCGCATCTCCTAGCGGGAGGGCCCTAGATACGCAGTATTTT. The chain couples TRBV20-1 to TRBJ2-3, with 12 bases fitting TRBD2. J lost 5 bases, V lost 6 bases, and 12 bases had no gene match. The CDR3 loop spans 16 amino acids. Germline-derived CDR1 and CDR2 are DFQATT and SNEGSKA (reference sequence).

A remark on this clonotype: A clone one base away is much larger, so this may be a read error. The chain has TRBV2 and TRBJ2-1; 7 bases are a match to TRBD1. The CDR3 length is 13 residues. V shed 6 bases and J 7 bases; nucleotides not matched to a gene: 6. Germline V gene data show CDR1 as SNHLY and CDR2 as FYNNEI. CDR3 in amino acids: CASRRDSSNEQFF. CDR3 DNA: TGTGCCAGCAGGAGGGACAGTTCAAATGAGCAGTTCTTC.